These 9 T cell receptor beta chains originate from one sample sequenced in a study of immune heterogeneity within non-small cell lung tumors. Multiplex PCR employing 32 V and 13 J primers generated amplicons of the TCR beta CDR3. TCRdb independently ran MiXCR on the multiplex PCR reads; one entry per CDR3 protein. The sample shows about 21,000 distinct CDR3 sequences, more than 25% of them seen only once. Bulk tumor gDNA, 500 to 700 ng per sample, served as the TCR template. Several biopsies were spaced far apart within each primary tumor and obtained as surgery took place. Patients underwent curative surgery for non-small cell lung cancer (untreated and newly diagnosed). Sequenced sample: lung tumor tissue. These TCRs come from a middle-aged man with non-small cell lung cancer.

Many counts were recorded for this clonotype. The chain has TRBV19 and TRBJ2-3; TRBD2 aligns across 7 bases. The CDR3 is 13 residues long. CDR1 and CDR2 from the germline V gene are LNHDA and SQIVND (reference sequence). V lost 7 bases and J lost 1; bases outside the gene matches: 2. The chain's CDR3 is CASTREGTDTQYF. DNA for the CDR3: TGTGCCAGTACCCGGGAGGGCACAGATACGCAGTATTTT. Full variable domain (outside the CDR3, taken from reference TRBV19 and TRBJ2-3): DGGITQSPKYLFRKEGQNVTLSCEQNLNHDAMYWYRQDPGQGLRLIYYSQIVNDFQKGDIAEGYSVSREKKESFPLTVTSAQKNPTAFYLCASTREGTDTQYFGPGTRLTVL.

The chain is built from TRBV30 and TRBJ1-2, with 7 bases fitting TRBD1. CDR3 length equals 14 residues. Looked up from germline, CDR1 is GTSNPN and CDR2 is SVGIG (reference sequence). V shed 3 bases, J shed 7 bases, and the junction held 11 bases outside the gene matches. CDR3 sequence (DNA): TGTGCCTGGAGCCACCCAGGGGGAAGGGGTGGCTACACCTTC. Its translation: CAWSHPGGRGGYTF.

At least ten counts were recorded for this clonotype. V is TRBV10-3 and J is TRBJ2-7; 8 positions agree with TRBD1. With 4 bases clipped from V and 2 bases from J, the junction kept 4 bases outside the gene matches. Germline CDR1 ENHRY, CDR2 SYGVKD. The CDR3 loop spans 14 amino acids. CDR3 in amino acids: CAISGTGLAYEQYF. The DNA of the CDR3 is TGTGCCATCAGTGGGACAGGGTTGGCCTACGAGCAGTACTTC.

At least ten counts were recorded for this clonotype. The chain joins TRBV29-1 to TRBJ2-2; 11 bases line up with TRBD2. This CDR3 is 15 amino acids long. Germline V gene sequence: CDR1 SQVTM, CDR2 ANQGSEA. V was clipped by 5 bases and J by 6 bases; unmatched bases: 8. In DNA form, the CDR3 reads TGCAGCGTTAGGGCGTTAGCGGGAGGGGCCGGGGAGCTGTTTTTT. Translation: CSVRALAGGAGELFF.

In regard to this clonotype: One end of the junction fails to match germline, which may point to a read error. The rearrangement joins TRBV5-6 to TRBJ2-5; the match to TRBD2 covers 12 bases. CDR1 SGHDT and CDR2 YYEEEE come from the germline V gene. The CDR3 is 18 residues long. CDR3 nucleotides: TGTGCCAGCAGCAGACCGGGACTAGCGGGCGGGAACCAAGAGGCCCAGTACTTC. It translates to CASSRPGLAGGNQEAQYF.

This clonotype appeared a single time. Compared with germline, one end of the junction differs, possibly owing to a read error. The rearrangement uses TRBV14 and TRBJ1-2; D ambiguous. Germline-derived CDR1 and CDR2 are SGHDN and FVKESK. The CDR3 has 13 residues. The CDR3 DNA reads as TGTGCCAGCAGCCAAGATCGTCGGTCAAGCTCGGCCTTC. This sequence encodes CASSQDRRSSSAF.

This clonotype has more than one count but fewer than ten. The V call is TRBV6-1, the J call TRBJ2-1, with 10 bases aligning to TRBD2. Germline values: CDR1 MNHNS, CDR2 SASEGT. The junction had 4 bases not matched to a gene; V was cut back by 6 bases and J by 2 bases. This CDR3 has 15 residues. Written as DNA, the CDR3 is TGTGCCAGCAGAACCAGCGGGAGGGCCTACAATGAGCAGTTCTTC. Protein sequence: CASRTSGRAYNEQFF.

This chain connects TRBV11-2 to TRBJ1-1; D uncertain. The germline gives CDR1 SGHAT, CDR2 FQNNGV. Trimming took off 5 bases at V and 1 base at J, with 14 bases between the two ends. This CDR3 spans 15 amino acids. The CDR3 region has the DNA TGTGCCAGCAGCCATTATTTACAGACGAACACTGAAGCTTTCTTT. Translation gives CASSHYLQTNTEAFF.

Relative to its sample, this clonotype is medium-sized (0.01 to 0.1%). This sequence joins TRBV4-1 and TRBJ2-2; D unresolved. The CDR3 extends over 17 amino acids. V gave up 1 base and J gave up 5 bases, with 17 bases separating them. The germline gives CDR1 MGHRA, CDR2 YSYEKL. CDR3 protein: CASSQAIGWVVTGELFF. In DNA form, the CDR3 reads TGCGCCAGCAGCCAAGCGATAGGTTGGGTGGTGACCGGGGAGCTGTTTTTT.